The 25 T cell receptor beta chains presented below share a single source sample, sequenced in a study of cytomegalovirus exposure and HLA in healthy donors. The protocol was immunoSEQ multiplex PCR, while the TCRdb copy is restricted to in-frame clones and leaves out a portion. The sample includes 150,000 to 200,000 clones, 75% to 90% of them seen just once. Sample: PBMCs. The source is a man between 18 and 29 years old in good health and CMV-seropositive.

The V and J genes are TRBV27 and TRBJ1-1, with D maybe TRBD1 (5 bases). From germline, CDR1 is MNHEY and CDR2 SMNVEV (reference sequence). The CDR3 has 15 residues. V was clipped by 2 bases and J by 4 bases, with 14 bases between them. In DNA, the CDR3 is TGTGCCAGCAGTTTAAGCTGGGGGGTAGGCACTGAAGCTTTCTTT. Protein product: CASSLSWGVGTEAFF.

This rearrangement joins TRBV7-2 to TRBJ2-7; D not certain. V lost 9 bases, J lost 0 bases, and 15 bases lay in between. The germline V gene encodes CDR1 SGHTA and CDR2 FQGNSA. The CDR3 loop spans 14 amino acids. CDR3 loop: CASGPGVDSYEQYF. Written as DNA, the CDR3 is TGTGCCAGTGGCCCAGGTGTAGACTCCTACGAGCAGTACTTC.

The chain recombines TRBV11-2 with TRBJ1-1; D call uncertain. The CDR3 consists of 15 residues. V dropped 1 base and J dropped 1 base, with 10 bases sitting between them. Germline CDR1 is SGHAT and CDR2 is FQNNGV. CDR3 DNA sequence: TGTGCCAGCAGCTTAGTTCTAGGTCCGAACACTGAAGCTTTCTTT. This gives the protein CASSLVLGPNTEAFF.

CDR3 nucleotide sequence: TGCAGCGTTGTCTCGGGACAGGGCTACGAGCAGTACTTC. This sequence encodes CSVVSGQGYEQYF. V usage is TRBV29-1 and J usage is TRBJ2-7; the match to TRBD1 covers 9 bases. The germline V gene has CDR1 SQVTM and CDR2 ANQGSEA. The CDR3 consists of 13 residues. After removal of 4 bases from V and 3 bases from J, the junction contained 4 bases not matched to a gene.

The CDR3 region has the DNA TGTGCCATCAGGGCGGGTCAGAACTATGGCTACACCTTC. Translating it yields CAIRAGQNYGYTF. This rearrangement joins TRBV10-3 to TRBJ1-2; no clear D. Between the trimmed V and J ends, which lost 6 bases and 2 bases, there was a span of 10 bases. Germline loops: CDR1 ENHRY, CDR2 SYGVKD. The CDR3 is 13 amino acids.

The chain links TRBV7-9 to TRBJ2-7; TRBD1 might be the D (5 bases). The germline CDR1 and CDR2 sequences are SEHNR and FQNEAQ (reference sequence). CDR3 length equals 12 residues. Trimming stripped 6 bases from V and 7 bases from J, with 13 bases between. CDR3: CASRIQGGEQYF. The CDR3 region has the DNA TGTGCCAGCAGGATCCAGGGTGGAGAGCAGTACTTC.

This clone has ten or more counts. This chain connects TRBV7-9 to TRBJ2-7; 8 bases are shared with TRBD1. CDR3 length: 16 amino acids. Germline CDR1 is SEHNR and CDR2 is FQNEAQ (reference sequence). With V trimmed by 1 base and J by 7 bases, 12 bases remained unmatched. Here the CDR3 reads CASSLDQAGGAREQYF. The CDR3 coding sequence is TGTGCCAGCAGCTTAGATCAGGCAGGGGGCGCGAGGGAGCAGTACTTC.

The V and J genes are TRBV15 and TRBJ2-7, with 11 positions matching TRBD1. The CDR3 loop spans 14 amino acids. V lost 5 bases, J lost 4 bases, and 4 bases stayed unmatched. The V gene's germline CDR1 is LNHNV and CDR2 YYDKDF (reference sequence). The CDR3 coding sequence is TGTGCCACCAGCCGGGACAGGGGGAGGTACGAGCAGTACTTC. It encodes CATSRDRGRYEQYF.

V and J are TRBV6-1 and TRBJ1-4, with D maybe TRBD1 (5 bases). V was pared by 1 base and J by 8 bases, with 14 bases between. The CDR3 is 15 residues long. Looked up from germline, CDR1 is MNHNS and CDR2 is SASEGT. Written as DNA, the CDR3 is TGTGCCAGCAGTGAAGGAGTGGGGCTTGGGGAAAAACTGTTTTTT. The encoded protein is CASSEGVGLGEKLFF.

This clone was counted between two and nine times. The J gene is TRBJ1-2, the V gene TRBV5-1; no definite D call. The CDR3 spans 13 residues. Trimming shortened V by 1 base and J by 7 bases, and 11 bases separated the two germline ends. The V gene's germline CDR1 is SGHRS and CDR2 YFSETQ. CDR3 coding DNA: TGCGCCAGCAGCTTGCCCCGAGATGTTGGCTACACCTTC. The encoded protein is CASSLPRDVGYTF. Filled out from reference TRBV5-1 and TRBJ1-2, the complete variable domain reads KAGVTQTPRYLIKTRGQQVTLSCSPISGHRSVSWYQQTPGQGLQFLFEYFSETQRNKGNFPGRFSGRQFSNSRSEMNVSTLELGDSALYLCASSLPRDVGYTFGSGTRLTVV.

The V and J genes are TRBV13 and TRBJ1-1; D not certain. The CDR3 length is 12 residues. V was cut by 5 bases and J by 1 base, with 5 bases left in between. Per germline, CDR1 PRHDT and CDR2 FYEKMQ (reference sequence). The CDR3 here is CASSPGNTEAFF. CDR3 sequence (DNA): TGTGCCAGCAGCCCAGGGAACACTGAAGCTTTCTTT.

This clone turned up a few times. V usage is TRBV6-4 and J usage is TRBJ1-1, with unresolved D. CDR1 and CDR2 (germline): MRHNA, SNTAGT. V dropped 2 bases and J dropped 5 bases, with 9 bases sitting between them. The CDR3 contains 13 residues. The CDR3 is CASSDGERTEAFF. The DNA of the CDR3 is TGTGCCAGCAGTGACGGGGAGCGGACTGAAGCTTTCTTT.

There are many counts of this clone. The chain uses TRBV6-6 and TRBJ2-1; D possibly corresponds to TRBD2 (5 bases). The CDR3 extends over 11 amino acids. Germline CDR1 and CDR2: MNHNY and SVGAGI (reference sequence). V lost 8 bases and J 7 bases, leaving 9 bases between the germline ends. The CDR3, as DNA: TGTGCCAGCCGCTCGGGGAATGAGCAGTTCTTC. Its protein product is CASRSGNEQFF.

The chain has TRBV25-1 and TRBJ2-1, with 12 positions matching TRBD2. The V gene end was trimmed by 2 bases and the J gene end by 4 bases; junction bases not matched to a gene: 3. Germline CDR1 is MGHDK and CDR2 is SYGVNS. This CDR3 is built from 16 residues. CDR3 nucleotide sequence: TGTGCCAGCAGTGAAACGACTAGCGGGGGATACAATGAGCAGTTCTTC. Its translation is CASSETTSGGYNEQFF.

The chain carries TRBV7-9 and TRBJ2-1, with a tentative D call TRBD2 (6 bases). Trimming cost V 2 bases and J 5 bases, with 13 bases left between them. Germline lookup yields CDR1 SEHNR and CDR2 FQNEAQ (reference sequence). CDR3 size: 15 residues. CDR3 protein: CASSLRRDLNNEQFF. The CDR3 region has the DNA TGTGCCAGCAGCTTACGGCGGGACTTGAACAATGAGCAGTTCTTC.

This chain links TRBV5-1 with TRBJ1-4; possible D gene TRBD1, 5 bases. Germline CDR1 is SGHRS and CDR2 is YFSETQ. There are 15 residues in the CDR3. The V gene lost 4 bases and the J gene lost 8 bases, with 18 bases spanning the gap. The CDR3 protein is CASSPNRGEGEKLFF. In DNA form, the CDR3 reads TGCGCCAGCAGCCCGAACCGGGGGGAGGGAGAAAAACTGTTTTTT.

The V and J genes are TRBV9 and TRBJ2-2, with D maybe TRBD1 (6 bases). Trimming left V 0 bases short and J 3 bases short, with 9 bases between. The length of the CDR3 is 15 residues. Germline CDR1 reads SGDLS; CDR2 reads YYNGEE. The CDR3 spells CASSVGGQHTGELFF. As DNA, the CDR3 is TGTGCCAGCAGCGTAGGAGGACAGCACACCGGGGAGCTGTTTTTT.

The CDR3: CASNSGLAGGDTQYF. The CDR3 nucleotides read TGTGCCAGCAACTCAGGACTAGCGGGAGGCGATACGCAGTATTTT. This chain connects TRBV2 to TRBJ2-3; 14 bases match TRBD2. CDR3 length: 15 residues. J lost 6 bases, V lost 7 bases, and 6 bases had no gene match. From germline, CDR1 is SNHLY and CDR2 FYNNEI.

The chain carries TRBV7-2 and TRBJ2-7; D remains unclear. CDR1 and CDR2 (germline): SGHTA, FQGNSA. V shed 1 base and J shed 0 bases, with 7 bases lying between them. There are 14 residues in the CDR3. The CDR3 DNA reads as TGTGCCAGCAGCTTAGACAGCCTCTCCTACGAGCAGTACTTC. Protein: CASSLDSLSYEQYF.

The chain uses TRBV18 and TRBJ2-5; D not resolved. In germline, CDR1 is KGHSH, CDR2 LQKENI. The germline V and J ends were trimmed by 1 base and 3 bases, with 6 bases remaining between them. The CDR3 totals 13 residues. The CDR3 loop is CASSPRQEETQYF. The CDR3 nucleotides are TGTGCCAGCTCACCACGGCAGGAAGAGACCCAGTACTTC.

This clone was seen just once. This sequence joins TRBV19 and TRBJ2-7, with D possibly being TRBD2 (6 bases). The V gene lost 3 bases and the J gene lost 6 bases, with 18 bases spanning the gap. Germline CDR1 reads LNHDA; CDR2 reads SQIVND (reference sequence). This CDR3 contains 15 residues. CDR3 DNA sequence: TGTGCCAGTAGTATTGAAGGCGGCAGGCGGGGCGAGCAGTACTTC. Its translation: CASSIEGGRRGEQYF.

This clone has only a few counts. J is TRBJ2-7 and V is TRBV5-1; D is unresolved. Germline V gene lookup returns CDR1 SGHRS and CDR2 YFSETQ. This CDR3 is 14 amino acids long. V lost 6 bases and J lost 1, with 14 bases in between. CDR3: CASKIRPFSYEQYF. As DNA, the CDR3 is TGCGCCAGCAAAATTCGTCCCTTTTCCTACGAGCAGTACTTC.

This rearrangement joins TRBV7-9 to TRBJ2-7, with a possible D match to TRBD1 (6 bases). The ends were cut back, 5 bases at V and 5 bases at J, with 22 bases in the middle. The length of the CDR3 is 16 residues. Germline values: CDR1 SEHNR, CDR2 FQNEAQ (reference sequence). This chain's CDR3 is CASSVRDTSNPDEQYF. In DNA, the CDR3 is TGTGCCAGCAGCGTAAGGGACACCTCAAATCCCGACGAGCAGTACTTC.

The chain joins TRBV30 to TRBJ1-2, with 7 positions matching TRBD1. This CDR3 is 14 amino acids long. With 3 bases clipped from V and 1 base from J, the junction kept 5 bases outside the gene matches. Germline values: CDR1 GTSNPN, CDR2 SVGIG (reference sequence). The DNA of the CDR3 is TGTGCCTGGAGGTTACAGGGGTATAACTATGGCTACACCTTC. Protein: CAWRLQGYNYGYTF. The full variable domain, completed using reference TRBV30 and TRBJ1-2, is SQTIHQWPATLVQPVGSPLSLECTVEGTSNPNLYWYRQAAGRGLQLLFYSVGIGQISSEVPQNLSASRPQDRQFILSSKKLLLSDSGFYLCAWRLQGYNYGYTFGSGTRLTVV.

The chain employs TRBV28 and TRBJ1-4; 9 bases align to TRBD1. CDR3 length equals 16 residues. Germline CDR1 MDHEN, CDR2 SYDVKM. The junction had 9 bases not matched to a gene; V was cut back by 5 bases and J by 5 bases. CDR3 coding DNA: TGTGCCAGCAGTCCATCGGACAGGGGAAAGAATGAAAAACTGTTTTTT. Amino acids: CASSPSDRGKNEKLFF.